A selection of T cell receptor beta chains follows, all from one sample in a study of blood T cell repertoires in COVID-19. Libraries were prepared by immunoSEQ multiplex PCR; TCRdb keeps only in-frame clonotypes and omits some of them. The data contain under 300,000 clones, around 83% of them seen just once; the ten biggest clones take up 5.7%. The sample was peripheral blood. All receptors come from an elderly man with acute or convalescent COVID-19. Both conserved end residues are part of each CDR3. Each record gives: D gene, V gene, clone size, J gene, CDR3 DNA, CDR3 protein. The D gene is left open where the match is weak. A row's size may be missing; if present it is once, few, many or a size class.

d_call: NA
v_call: TRBV5-1
clone_size: NA
j_call: TRBJ2-1
cdr3_nt: TGCGCCAGCAGCTTGGTTGTGGTGGCGGCCTACAATGAGCAGTTCTTC
cdr3_aa: CASSLVVVAAYNEQFF

d_call: TRBD2
v_call: TRBV3-1/TRBV3-2
clone_size: NA
j_call: TRBJ2-5
cdr3_nt: TGTGCCAGCAGCCAAACTAGCGGGGAACAAGAGACCCAGTACTTC
cdr3_aa: CASSQTSGEQETQYF

d_call: NA
v_call: TRBV28
clone_size: NA
j_call: TRBJ1-5
cdr3_nt: TGTGCCAGCAGCCCTACAGGTCCCAATCAGCCCCAGCATTTT
cdr3_aa: CASSPTGPNQPQHF

d_call: NA
v_call: TRBV3-1/TRBV3-2
clone_size: few
j_call: TRBJ1-2
cdr3_nt: TGTGCCAGCAGCCAAGGGCGGGCAGTCCCTAGTGGCTACACCTTC
cdr3_aa: CASSQGRAVPSGYTF

d_call: NA
v_call: TRBV3-1/TRBV3-2
clone_size: once
j_call: TRBJ2-5
cdr3_nt: TGTGCCAGCAGCCAAATGCGGTCCCAAGAGACCCAGTACTTC
cdr3_aa: CASSQMRSQETQYF

d_call: TRBD2
v_call: TRBV7-2
clone_size: NA
j_call: TRBJ2-7
cdr3_nt: TGTGCCAGCAGCTTGGACGGCGCAGCGGGGGAGCAGTACTTC
cdr3_aa: CASSLDGAAGEQYF

d_call: TRBD1
v_call: TRBV19
clone_size: few
j_call: TRBJ2-7
cdr3_nt: TGTGCCAGTAGCAGAGATGAGGCAGGGGGATACGAGCAGTACTTC
cdr3_aa: CASSRDEAGGYEQYF

d_call: TRBD2
v_call: TRBV4-2
clone_size: NA
j_call: TRBJ2-1
cdr3_nt: TGTGCCAGCAGCCAAGAGGGACTAGCGGGGACTGAGCAGTTCTTC
cdr3_aa: CASSQEGLAGTEQFF

d_call: NA
v_call: TRBV7-9
clone_size: NA
j_call: TRBJ2-5
cdr3_nt: TGTGCCAGCAGCTTAGCGCGTAACAGGGATGGAGAGACCCAGTACTTC
cdr3_aa: CASSLARNRDGETQYF

d_call: NA
v_call: TRBV30
clone_size: NA
j_call: TRBJ2-1
cdr3_nt: TGTGCCTGGAGCCCCCCCAAGGAGTCCTACAATGAGCAGTTCTTC
cdr3_aa: CAWSPPKESYNEQFF

d_call: TRBD1
v_call: TRBV5-5
clone_size: NA
j_call: TRBJ2-5
cdr3_nt: TGTGCCAGCAGCTTGGGACAGGGGGCGCGGGAGACCCAGTACTTC
cdr3_aa: CASSLGQGARETQYF

d_call: NA
v_call: TRBV6-5
clone_size: NA
j_call: TRBJ1-2
cdr3_nt: TGTGCCAGCAGACAAATCCAGGGGCGTCTATATGGCTACACCTTC
cdr3_aa: CASRQIQGRLYGYTF

d_call: TRBD2
v_call: TRBV20-1
clone_size: NA
j_call: TRBJ2-5
cdr3_nt: TGCAGTGCTAGTCAGGCGGGAGGGCCTTGGGAGACCCAGTACTTC
cdr3_aa: CSASQAGGPWETQYF

d_call: NA
v_call: TRBV5-1
clone_size: NA
j_call: TRBJ2-5
cdr3_nt: TGCGCCAGCAGCTTGGTTCAGGGGGGACAAGAGACCCAGTACTTC
cdr3_aa: CASSLVQGGQETQYF

d_call: NA
v_call: TRBV19
clone_size: few
j_call: TRBJ1-1
cdr3_nt: TGTGCCAGTAGCGACGGACAGTCCAGTAACACTGAAGCTTTCTTT
cdr3_aa: CASSDGQSSNTEAFF

d_call: NA
v_call: TRBV20-1
clone_size: NA
j_call: TRBJ2-3
cdr3_nt: TGCAGTGCTAGTCTTCGTTTTATAAGGACTGGATCCGGCCCCGCCCGTGCGCAGTATTTT
cdr3_aa: CSASLRFIRTGSGPARAQYF

d_call: TRBD1
v_call: TRBV27
clone_size: NA
j_call: TRBJ1-5
cdr3_nt: TGTGCCAGCAGTTGGGACAGGGCTCAGCCCCAGCATTTT
cdr3_aa: CASSWDRAQPQHF

d_call: NA
v_call: TRBV24-1
clone_size: NA
j_call: TRBJ2-1
cdr3_nt: TGTGCCACCAGTGATTTTGCGGGGCGGACAAGGAATGAGCAGTTCTTC
cdr3_aa: CATSDFAGRTRNEQFF

d_call: TRBD1
v_call: TRBV25-1
clone_size: NA
j_call: TRBJ2-5
cdr3_nt: TGTGCCAGCAGTGGGACAGGGGGCGCAGAGACCCAGTACTTC
cdr3_aa: CASSGTGGAETQYF

d_call: TRBD2
v_call: TRBV9
clone_size: few
j_call: TRBJ2-7
cdr3_nt: TGTGCCAGCAGCGTTTCCTGGGGGGGTTACGAGCAGTACTTC
cdr3_aa: CASSVSWGGYEQYF